These 2 T cell receptor beta chains were sequenced from one sample in a study of cytomegalovirus exposure and HLA in healthy donors. Some clones are missing from TCRdb's copy, which holds only in-frame ones; the method was immunoSEQ multiplex PCR. This table holds 50,000 to 65,000 clones, less than 96% found once. Input material: PBMCs. These receptors all stem from a woman in her late teens or twenties in good health and CMV-seronegative.

This clone was counted a single time. The chain combines TRBV6-5 with TRBJ2-7, with 7 bases that match TRBD2. CDR1 is MNHEY, CDR2 SVGAGI, per germline. There are 15 residues in the CDR3. Trimming removed 2 bases from V and 3 bases from J; junction bases left unmatched: 7. The CDR3 coding sequence is TGTGCCAGCAGTTACGGGGGGGGGAGGTACTACGAGCAGTACTTC. Its translation is CASSYGGGRYYEQYF.

This chain links TRBV19 with TRBJ1-1; D perhaps matches TRBD1 (6 bases). CDR1 and CDR2 (germline): LNHDA, SQIVND (reference sequence). Trimming pared 6 bases from V and 7 bases from J, leaving 24 bases between. The CDR3 extends over 16 amino acids. CDR3 region: CASSRPGAPKKVEAFF. The CDR3 DNA reads as TGTGCCAGTAGCCGCCCAGGGGCCCCAAAGAAGGTTGAAGCTTTCTTT.